What follows are 10 T cell receptor beta chains derived from one specimen sequenced in a study of cytomegalovirus exposure and HLA in healthy donors. PCR primers comprised 60 Vbeta and 13 Jbeta primers. Here immunoSEQ multiplex PCR was the method, and the copy in TCRdb shows in-frame clones only, minus some. The sample yields about 140,000 clones, roughly 88% seen once. Sequencing was done on a sample of PBMCs. Receptor source: a woman between 40 and 50 years old in good health and CMV-seronegative.

The chain combines TRBV18 with TRBJ1-4; TRBD1 matches at 8 bases. The CDR3 has 16 residues. V shed 4 bases, J shed 6 bases, and the junction held 10 bases outside the gene matches. Germline CDR1 KGHSH, CDR2 LQKENI. CDR3 amino acids: CASSQIPGQVYEKLFF. In DNA, the CDR3 is TGTGCCAGCTCACAGATTCCGGGACAGGTTTATGAAAAACTGTTTTTT.

The V and J genes are TRBV5-3 and TRBJ2-5, with TRBD1 identical over 8 bases. TRBV5-3 is flagged as an ORF with uncertain function. The CDR3 contains 14 residues. V dropped 4 bases and J dropped 5; count of bases not matched to a gene: 7. CDR3 in amino acids: CARSPDRAVETQYF. In nucleotides, the CDR3 is TGTGCCAGAAGCCCGGACAGGGCGGTGGAGACCCAGTACTTC.

The V call is TRBV11-3, the J call TRBJ2-7, with 8 positions matching TRBD1. The CDR3 has 17 amino acids. From germline, CDR1 is SGHNT and CDR2 YENEEA. Unmatched junction bases numbered 12, after V lost 5 bases and J lost 0 bases. CDR3 loop: CASSHGPRGLFSYEQYF. In nucleotides, the CDR3 is TGTGCCAGCAGCCACGGCCCCAGGGGGCTCTTCTCCTACGAGCAGTACTTC.

The chain has TRBV4-1 and TRBJ1-2; no reliable D call. Looked up from germline, CDR1 is MGHRA and CDR2 is YSYEKL. This CDR3 comprises 15 residues. With 1 base removed from V and 2 bases from J, the gap between germline ends came to 11 bases. The CDR3 sequence: CASSQGGRGNYGYTF. CDR3 nucleotides: TGCGCCAGCAGCCAAGGAGGGAGAGGGAACTATGGCTACACCTTC.

The V call is TRBV7-2, the J call TRBJ2-3; a weak D match, TRBD1 (5 bases). CDR3 size: 18 residues. Germline CDR1 and CDR2: SGHTA and FQGNSA. V shed 1 base and J shed 0 bases, with 17 bases lying between them. The CDR3 sequence: CASSLVPYRSTSTDTQYF. CDR3 nucleotide sequence: TGTGCCAGCAGCTTAGTGCCATACAGGTCGACTAGCACAGATACGCAGTATTTT.

CDR3 DNA sequence: TGTGCCAGCAGCCAAGCGGGGCAGGGAGGAAAAAACATTCAGTACTTC. It encodes CASSQAGQGGKNIQYF. V and J are TRBV4-2 and TRBJ2-4; TRBD2 is a possible D gene (6 bases). V was clipped by 1 base and J by 4 bases, with 14 bases between them. CDR3 length: 16 residues. CDR1 LGHNA and CDR2 YNFKEQ come from the germline V gene.

The rearrangement uses TRBV27 and TRBJ2-1; 11 bases fit TRBD2. The CDR3 is made up of 16 amino acids. Germline lookup yields CDR1 MNHEY and CDR2 SMNVEV (reference sequence). The V and J ends lost 4 bases and 5 bases, in that order; junction bases with no gene match: 7. CDR3 residues: CASSSTTSGGNNEQFF. In DNA form, the CDR3 reads TGTGCCAGCAGTTCTACAACTAGCGGGGGAAACAATGAGCAGTTCTTC.

This clone came up a few times. This chain uses TRBV5-1 with TRBJ2-1, with D unclear. The V gene's germline CDR1 is SGHRS and CDR2 YFSETQ. The CDR3 is made up of 15 amino acids. V was trimmed by 4 bases and J by 12 bases, leaving 23 bases between them. CDR3 sequence reads: CASSPSAGQTIGQFF. CDR3 coding DNA: TGCGCCAGCAGCCCCTCCGCAGGTCAAACAATAGGGCAGTTCTTC.

V is TRBV27 and J is TRBJ2-3; TRBD2 is a possible D gene (7 bases). V gave up 7 bases and J gave up 3 bases, with 26 bases separating them. The CDR3 runs to 18 residues. Germline V gene sequence: CDR1 MNHEY, CDR2 SMNVEV (reference sequence). CDR3 DNA: TGTGCCAGCAACAGAATAATGGGAGGGAGGGGGAGGACAGATACGCAGTATTTT. It encodes CASNRIMGGRGRTDTQYF.

In the case of this clone: One end of the junction fails to match germline, which may point to a read error. The chain has TRBV7-9 and TRBJ2-7; the D is unclear. Germline assignment: CDR1 SEHNR and CDR2 FQNEAQ (reference sequence). CDR3 length equals 12 residues. Here the CDR3 DNA reads TGTTCCAGCAGCTTAGACCCCAGGGAGCAGTACTTC. It translates to CSSSLDPREQYF.